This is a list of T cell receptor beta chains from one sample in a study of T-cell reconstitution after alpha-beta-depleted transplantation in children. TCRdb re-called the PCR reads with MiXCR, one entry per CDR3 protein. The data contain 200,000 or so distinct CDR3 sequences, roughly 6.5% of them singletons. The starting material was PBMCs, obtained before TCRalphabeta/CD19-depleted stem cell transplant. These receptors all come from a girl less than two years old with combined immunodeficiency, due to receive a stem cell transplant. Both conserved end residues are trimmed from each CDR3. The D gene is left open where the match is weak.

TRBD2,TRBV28,ASSLGREGHLEQY
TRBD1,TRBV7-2,ASSRPGQGDQPQH
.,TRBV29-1,SPLRGSEAF
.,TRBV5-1,ASSLDGYSYEQY
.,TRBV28,ASSLFGEINSPLH
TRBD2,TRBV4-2,ASSQGLAAETQY
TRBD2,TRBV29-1,SVEGPGLAGIYEQY
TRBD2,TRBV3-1,ASSHRHPSGGAKNIQY
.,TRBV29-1,SVVGASTGELF
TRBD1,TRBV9,ASSVSGGSGETQY
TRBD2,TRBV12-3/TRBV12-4,ASRSLAGDYNEQF
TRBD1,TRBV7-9,ASSLGQLSGNTIY
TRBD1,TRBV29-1,SVEGLGTGPYEQY
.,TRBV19,ASSVSEGGQETQY
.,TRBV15,ATSRNPGAGNTGELF
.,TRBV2,ASGGRQSTDTQY
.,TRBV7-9,ASSLASPTEAF
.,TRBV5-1,ASADGNTIY
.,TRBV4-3,ASSLGFARVWEQY
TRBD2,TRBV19,ASSILRGGSYNEQF
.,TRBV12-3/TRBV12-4,ASSLYSEKLF
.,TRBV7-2,ASSFREGTYEQY
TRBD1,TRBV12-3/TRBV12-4,ASKGTGGNTGELF
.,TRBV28,ASSLNPFGGTQY
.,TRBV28,ASSLRSGYPDNEQF
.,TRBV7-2,ASRGGIRGPYYEQY
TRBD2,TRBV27,ASSRMPAGVTDTQY
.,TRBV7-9,ASSARDVGLTEAF
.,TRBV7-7,ASSPTRTDTQY
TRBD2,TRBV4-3,ASSQDRAGGWTQY
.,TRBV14,ASSQGTSTDTQY
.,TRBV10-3,AISPSVQGAIYEQY
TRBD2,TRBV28,ASSFLLAGGYNEQF
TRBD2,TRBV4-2,ASSQVPGTSGSEQY
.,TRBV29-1,SSLWDYNEQF
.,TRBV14,ASSQRRIQETQY
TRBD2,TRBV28,ASSPGTSGVGTDTQY
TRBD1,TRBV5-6,ASSLLMTGSYTGELF
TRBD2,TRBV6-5,ASSSSGISEETQY